This passage covers 3 T cell receptor beta chains from one sample sequenced in a study of cytomegalovirus exposure and HLA in healthy donors. With 60 Vbeta and 13 Jbeta primers, the PCR was carried out. Method: immunoSEQ multiplex PCR; TCRdb's copy keeps in-frame clones and lacks some. Of some 98,000 clones in the sample, 65% to 80% were seen once. The specimen was PBMCs. The receptors were gathered from a human donor in good health.

This chain connects TRBV6-6 to TRBJ1-2; 8 nucleotides agree with TRBD1. CDR3 size: 16 residues. From germline, CDR1 is MNHNY and CDR2 SVGAGI (reference sequence). V lost 6 bases and J lost 4; bases outside the gene matches: 13. The CDR3: CASSDTPGQAFYGYTF. DNA of the CDR3: TGTGCCAGCAGCGATACTCCGGGACAGGCCTTCTATGGCTACACCTTC.

This CDR3 is CASRPGTLSNQPQHF. Written as DNA, the CDR3 is TGTGCCAGCAGGCCAGGGACACTTAGCAATCAGCCCCAGCATTTT. The J gene is TRBJ1-5, the V gene TRBV27; D perhaps matches TRBD1 (6 bases). Per germline, CDR1 MNHEY and CDR2 SMNVEV (reference sequence). The V gene lost 6 bases and the J gene lost 0 bases, with 12 bases spanning the gap. This CDR3 is built from 15 residues.

The V gene is TRBV5-1, the J gene TRBJ2-1, with D perhaps TRBD1 (6 bases). V lost 0 bases and J 2 bases, leaving 9 bases between the germline ends. CDR1 is SGHRS, CDR2 YFSETQ, per germline. This CDR3 spans 15 amino acids. Here the CDR3 reads CASSLGTETYNEQFF. The CDR3 bases are TGCGCCAGCAGCTTGGGGACAGAAACCTACAATGAGCAGTTCTTC.